This T cell receptor (beta chain) emerged from a study of radiation and T cells in renal cell carcinoma. The repertoire was sequenced with immunoSEQ multiplex PCR; TCRdb's copy has only in-frame clones and lacks some. The table shows 100,000 to 150,000 clones, with 81% occurring only once. As to time point: blood 2 weeks post-SBRT. Documented treatment: 15 Gy SBRT to primary tumor, nephrectomy 4 weeks later. V lost 5 bases and J lost 0, with 14 bases in between. CDR1 and CDR2 from the germline V gene are GTSNPN and SVGIG (reference sequence). The length of the CDR3 is 15 residues. Study observations and caveats: No pretreatment tumor biopsies were available for baseline clonotypes. Top tumor clonotypes rose in blood 2 weeks post-radiation, then contracted.

This clone is classed as medium-sized (0.01 to 0.1%). Its antigen is not known. The sequence was collected from a man aged 50 to 59 with renal cell carcinoma. The chain couples TRBV30 to TRBJ2-1; D possibly corresponds to TRBD1 (6 bases). The sample in question was blood, obtained from a patient whose treatment included radiotherapy and nephrectomy. CDR3 sequence (DNA): TGTGCCTGGGGGGGCCGAGACTACTCCTACAATGAGCAGTTCTTC. This translates into CAWGGRDYSYNEQFF.